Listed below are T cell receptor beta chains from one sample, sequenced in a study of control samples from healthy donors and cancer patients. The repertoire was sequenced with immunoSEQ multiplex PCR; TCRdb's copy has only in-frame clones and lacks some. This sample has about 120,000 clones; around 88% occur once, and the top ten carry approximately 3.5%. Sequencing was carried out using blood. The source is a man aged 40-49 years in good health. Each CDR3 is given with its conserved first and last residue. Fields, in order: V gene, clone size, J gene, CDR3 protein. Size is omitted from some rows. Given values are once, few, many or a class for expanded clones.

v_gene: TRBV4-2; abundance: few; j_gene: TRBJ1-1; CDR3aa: CASNQGMNTEAFF
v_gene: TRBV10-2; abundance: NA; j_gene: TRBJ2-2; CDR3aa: CASNGNPNTGELFF
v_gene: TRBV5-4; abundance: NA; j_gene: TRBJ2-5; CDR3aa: CASSSDREGRETQYF
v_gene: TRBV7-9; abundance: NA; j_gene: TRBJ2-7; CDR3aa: CASSLGLLAGGFYEQYF
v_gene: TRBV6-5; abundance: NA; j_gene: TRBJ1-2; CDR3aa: CASSYYYGYTF
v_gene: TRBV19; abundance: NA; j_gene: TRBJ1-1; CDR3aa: CASSIGSTEAFF
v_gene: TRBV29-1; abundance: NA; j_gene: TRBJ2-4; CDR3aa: CSVEGTPGAKNIQYF
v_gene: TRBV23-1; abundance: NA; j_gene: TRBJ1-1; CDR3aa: CPTSQSRGGEMNTEAFF
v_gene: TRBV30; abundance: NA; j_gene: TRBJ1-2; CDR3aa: CAWSTGGYGYTF
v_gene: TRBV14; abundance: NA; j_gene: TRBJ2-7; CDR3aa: CASSQAQGPYYEQYF
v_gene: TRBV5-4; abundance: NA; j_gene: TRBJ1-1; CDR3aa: CASSRRRMNTEAFF
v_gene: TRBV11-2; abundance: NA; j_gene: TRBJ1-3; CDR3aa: CASSLRDTSGNTIYF
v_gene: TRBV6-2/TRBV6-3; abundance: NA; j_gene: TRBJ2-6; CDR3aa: CASSYSGGGANVLTF